This T cell receptor beta chain was recorded in a study of T cell responses to AZD1222 COVID-19 vaccine. The study's findings and limits: No repertoire was sampled before or during the peak T cell response, only after it. Only a handful of AZD1222 recipients were seropositive at baseline. Donors skewed white British and female; clonal diversity was possibly underestimated.

This CDR3 has 16 residues. J gave up 4 bases and V 1 base, and 1 base lay outside the gene matches. Looked up from germline, CDR1 is LGHNA and CDR2 is YSLEER. With respect to this clone: Its antigen is unidentified.

Produced via immunoSEQ multiplex PCR; TCRdb's table is partial and in-frame only. Of roughly 270,000 clones in the sample, around 92% are singletons; the top ten hold about 0.5%. The chain couples TRBV4-3 to TRBJ2-1; 13 nucleotides agree with TRBD2. The sequence came from an adult who received the AZD1222 COVID-19 vaccine. Source: peripheral blood, taken 28 days after the second AZD1222 dose. CDR3: CASSQGTSGRYNEQFF. The CDR3, as DNA: TGCGCCAGCAGCCAAGGGACTAGCGGGAGATACAATGAGCAGTTCTTC.